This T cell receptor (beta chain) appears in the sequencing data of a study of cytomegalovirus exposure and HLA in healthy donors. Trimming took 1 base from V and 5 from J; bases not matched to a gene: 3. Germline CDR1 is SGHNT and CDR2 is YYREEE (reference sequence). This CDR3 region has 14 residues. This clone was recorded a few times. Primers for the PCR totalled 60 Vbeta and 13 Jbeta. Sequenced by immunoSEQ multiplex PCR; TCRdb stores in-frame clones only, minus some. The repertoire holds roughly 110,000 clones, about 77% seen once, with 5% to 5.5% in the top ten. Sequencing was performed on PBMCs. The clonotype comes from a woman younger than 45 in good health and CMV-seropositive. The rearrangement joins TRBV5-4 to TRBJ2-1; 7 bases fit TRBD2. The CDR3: CASSLWGGDNEQFF. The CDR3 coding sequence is TGTGCCAGCAGCTTGTGGGGGGGGGACAATGAGCAGTTCTTC.